This is a list of T cell receptor beta chains from one sample in a study of T cells after yellow fever vaccination. A single record per CDR3 protein comes from TCRdb applying MiXCR to the 5' RACE reads. The table includes approximately 150,000 distinct CDR3 sequences, 6.5% to 8.5% detected once. Here the sequenced sample was CD4+ T cells sorted from PBMCs, taken 5 days after the yellow fever booster vaccination. The receptors were sampled from a man between 25 and 39 years old who received the YFV17D yellow fever vaccine. Both conserved end residues are part of each CDR3. Each record gives: J gene, clone size, V gene, D gene, CDR3 protein, CDR3 DNA. The D gene is left open where the match is weak. The listing skips clone size in some rows; elsewhere it reads once, few, many or a size class.

TRBJ2-1 | many | TRBV4-1 | TRBD1 | CASSQAETGGGNEQFF | TGCGCCAGCAGCCAAGCGGAGACAGGGGGGGGAAATGAGCAGTTCTTC
TRBJ2-5 | many | TRBV7-2 | NA | CASTFSGIKETQYF | TGTGCCAGCACCTTCTCGGGGATTAAAGAGACCCAGTACTTC
TRBJ2-5 | NA | TRBV5-8 | NA | CASSWPGLQTTGETQYF | TGTGCCAGCAGCTGGCCGGGGCTACAGACTACCGGGGAGACCCAGTACTTC
TRBJ2-1 | many | TRBV20-1 | NA | CSARTPPNEQFF | TGCAGTGCTAGGACCCCGCCCAATGAGCAGTTCTTC
TRBJ2-3 | many | TRBV12-3/TRBV12-4 | NA | CASSAGSPNTQYF | TGTGCCAGCAGCGCGGGATCTCCAAATACGCAGTATTTT
TRBJ2-1 | many | TRBV29-1 | TRBD2 | CSAGSSGNNNEQFF | TGCAGCGCTGGGTCCAGCGGGAACAACAATGAGCAGTTCTTC
TRBJ2-7 | many | TRBV19 | TRBD2 | CASKWTSGSYEQYF | TGTGCCAGTAAGTGGACTAGCGGGAGTTACGAGCAGTACTTC
TRBJ2-3 | many | TRBV7-6 | TRBD2 | CASSPLAGKGHTQYF | TGTGCCAGCAGCCCCCTAGCGGGAAAAGGACATACGCAGTATTTT
TRBJ2-1 | many | TRBV20-1 | TRBD2 | CSARDLGRAGYNEQFF | TGCAGTGCTAGAGATCTGGGGAGGGCCGGCTACAATGAGCAGTTCTTC
TRBJ1-3 | few | TRBV30 | NA | CAWATTSGNTIYF | TGTGCCTGGGCGACAACCTCTGGAAACACCATATATTTT
TRBJ1-1 | many | TRBV20-1 | NA | CSARGGGGTEAFF | TGCAGTGCTAGAGGGGGCGGCGGCACTGAAGCTTTCTTT
TRBJ2-7 | few | TRBV11-2 | NA | CASSFYLSNPYEQYF | TGTGCCAGCAGCTTTTATCTTAGTAATCCTTACGAGCAGTACTTC
TRBJ2-1 | many | TRBV6-2/TRBV6-3 | NA | CASRYSGEQFF | TGTGCCAGCAGGTATAGCGGAGAGCAGTTCTTC
TRBJ2-5 | many | TRBV20-1 | NA | CSARKGKQETQYF | TGCAGTGCTAGAAAGGGGAAGCAAGAGACCCAGTACTTC
TRBJ2-1 | many | TRBV6-2/TRBV6-3 | TRBD2 | CASSYTLVAGPYNEQFF | TGTGCCAGCAGTTACACCCTCGTAGCGGGGCCCTACAATGAGCAGTTCTTC
TRBJ2-7 | few | TRBV20-1 | TRBD2 | CSAHRREDPYEQYF | TGCAGTGCTCACCGGCGGGAGGACCCCTACGAGCAGTACTTC
TRBJ2-7 | many | TRBV5-1 | NA | CASSQSSYEQYF | TGCGCCAGCAGCCAAAGTTCCTACGAGCAGTACTTC
TRBJ1-1 | many | TRBV6-2/TRBV6-3 | NA | CASTPQHLVTTEAFF | TGTGCCAGCACCCCCCAGCATCTTGTCACTACTGAAGCTTTCTTT
TRBJ2-1 | many | TRBV5-1 | TRBD2 | CASSTGLAGWYNEQFF | TGCGCCAGCAGCACTGGACTAGCGGGATGGTACAATGAGCAGTTCTTC
TRBJ2-3 | many | TRBV15 | TRBD2 | CATSIGTSGISDTQYF | TGTGCCACCAGCATAGGGACTAGCGGGATCTCAGATACGCAGTATTTT
TRBJ2-5 | many | TRBV5-1 | NA | CASSWTGLSQETQYF | TGCGCCAGCAGCTGGACGGGACTTAGCCAAGAGACCCAGTACTTC
TRBJ2-4 | many | TRBV5-6 | NA | CASSPATTSKNIQYF | TGTGCCAGCAGCCCGGCGACAACCTCCAAAAACATTCAGTACTTC
TRBJ2-5 | many | TRBV30 | TRBD1 | CAWSDPHRGQETQYF | TGTGCCTGGAGCGACCCCCACAGGGGCCAAGAGACCCAGTACTTC
TRBJ2-7 | NA | TRBV11-2 | TRBD1 | CASSFFGQASDEQYF | TGTGCCAGCAGCTTCTTCGGACAGGCTTCGGACGAGCAGTACTTC
TRBJ2-7 | many | TRBV12-3/TRBV12-4 | TRBD1 | CASSLLGQGVKQYF | TGTGCCAGCAGTTTGCTAGGGCAGGGGGTCAAGCAGTACTTC
TRBJ2-1 | many | TRBV12-3/TRBV12-4 | NA | CASSYFSWFF | TGTGCCAGCAGTTATTTTAGCTGGTTCTTC